This TCR beta chain was identified in a study of shared clonotypes between healthy human individuals. Findings and caveats of the study: Memory subsets generally showed lower estimated richness than naive subsets.

Using immunoSEQ multiplex PCR, the repertoire was profiled, and TCRdb retains in-frame clones only, with some absent. The data show hundreds of thousands of clones, about 96% seen once. Concerning this clone: Its cognate antigen is unknown.

J was trimmed by 2 bases and V by 0 bases; bases with no gene match: 12. The CDR3 has 18 residues. CDR1 is GTSNPN and CDR2 is SVGIG in the germline V gene (reference sequence). The sequenced sample consisted of naive CD4+ T cells sorted from blood. Subset: CD45RA+ positively selected. J is TRBJ2-5 and V is TRBV30; 10 bases map to TRBD2. The receptor comes from a woman younger than 45 in good health. This CDR3 reads CAWSVWTSGRRWQETQYF. The CDR3 region has the DNA TGTGCCTGGAGTGTATGGACTAGCGGCAGGAGATGGCAAGAGACCCAGTACTTC.